This T cell receptor beta chain was documented in a study of read filtering for tumor transcriptome and immune sequencing. Molecular barcoded adaptors covering alpha/delta and beta/gamma chains were used on roughly 400 ng RNA. TCRdb called the reads again in MiXCR, with one record for every CDR3 protein. The table lists 85,000 or so distinct CDR3 sequences, roughly an eighth of them singletons. V was cut by 1 base and J by 5 bases, with 12 bases left in between. Germline loops: CDR1 SGHRS, CDR2 YFSETQ. The length of the CDR3 is 14 residues. The chain couples TRBV5-1 to TRBJ1-1; D gene unclear. Input material: a population of CD138-negative cells sorted from bone marrow. The receptor comes from a donor over 35 with multiple myeloma. CDR3 in amino acids: CASSLTRSGTEAFF. The CDR3 DNA follows: TGCGCCAGCAGCTTGACCCGATCGGGGACTGAAGCTTTCTTT.